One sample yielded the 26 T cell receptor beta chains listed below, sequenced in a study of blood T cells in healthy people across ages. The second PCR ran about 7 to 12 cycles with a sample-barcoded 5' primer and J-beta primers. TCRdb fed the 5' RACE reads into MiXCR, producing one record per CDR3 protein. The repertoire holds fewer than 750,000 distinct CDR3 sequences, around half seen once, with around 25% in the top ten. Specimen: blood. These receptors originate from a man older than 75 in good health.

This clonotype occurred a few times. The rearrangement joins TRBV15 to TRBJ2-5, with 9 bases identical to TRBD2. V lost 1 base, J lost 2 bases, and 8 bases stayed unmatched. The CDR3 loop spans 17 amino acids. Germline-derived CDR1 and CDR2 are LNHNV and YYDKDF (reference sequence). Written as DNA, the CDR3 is TGTGCCACCAGCAGAGGTCCTCTAGCGGGACGACAAGAGACCCAGTACTTC. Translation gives CATSRGPLAGRQETQYF.

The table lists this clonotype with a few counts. The CDR3 reads CASSIRAETQYF. DNA of the CDR3: TGTGCCAGCAGCATCAGGGCGGAGACCCAGTACTTC. This chain connects TRBV7-2 to TRBJ2-5; TRBD1 is a possible D gene (5 bases). V was pared by 5 bases and J by 5 bases, with 9 bases between. Germline V gives CDR1 SGHTA, CDR2 FQGNSA. CDR3 length: 12 residues.

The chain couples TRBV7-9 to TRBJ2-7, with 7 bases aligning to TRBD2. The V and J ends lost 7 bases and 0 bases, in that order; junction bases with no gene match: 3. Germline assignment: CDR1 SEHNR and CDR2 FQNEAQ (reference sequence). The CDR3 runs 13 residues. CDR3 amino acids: CASTSGISYEQYF. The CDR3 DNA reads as TGTGCCAGCACCAGCGGGATCTCCTACGAGCAGTACTTC.

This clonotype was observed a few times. The CDR3 loop reads CASSATWSSYNEQFF. The CDR3 DNA reads TGTGCCAGCAGCGCGACTTGGAGCTCCTACAATGAGCAGTTCTTC. The gene calls are TRBV9 and TRBJ2-1; no clear D gene. CDR1 SGDLS and CDR2 YYNGEE come from the germline V gene. CDR3 length: 15 residues. V shed 3 bases and J shed 0 bases, with 10 bases lying between them.

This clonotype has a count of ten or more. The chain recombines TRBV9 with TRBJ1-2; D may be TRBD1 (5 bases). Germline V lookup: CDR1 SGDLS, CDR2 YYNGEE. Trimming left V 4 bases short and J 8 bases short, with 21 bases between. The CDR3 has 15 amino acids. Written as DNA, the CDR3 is TGTGCCAGCAGCCTCCTCGAGGGGTCGCCAAGGGGCTACACCTTC. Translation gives CASSLLEGSPRGYTF.

CDR3 protein: CASSLAGRFEKLFF. The CDR3 DNA reads TGTGCCAGCAGCTTAGCCGGCAGGTTCGAAAAACTGTTTTTT. The chain combines TRBV7-2 with TRBJ1-4; D remains unclear. Trimming cost V 0 bases and J 8 bases, with 10 bases left between them. Germline V gives CDR1 SGHTA, CDR2 FQGNSA. The CDR3 runs to 14 residues.

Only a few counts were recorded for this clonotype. CDR3 DNA: TGTGCCATCAGTGAGTTCGAGCCCCAAGAGACCCAGTACTTC. As protein: CAISEFEPQETQYF. The V gene is TRBV10-3, the J gene TRBJ2-5, with D uncertain. The ends were cut back, 1 base at V and 1 base at J, with 7 bases in the middle. The CDR3 spans 14 residues. Germline CDR1 ENHRY, CDR2 SYGVKD.

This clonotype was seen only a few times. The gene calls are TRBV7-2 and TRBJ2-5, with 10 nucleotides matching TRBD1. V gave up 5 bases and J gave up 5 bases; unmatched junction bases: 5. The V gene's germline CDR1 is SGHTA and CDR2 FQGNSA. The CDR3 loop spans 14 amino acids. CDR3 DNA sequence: TGTGCCAGCAGCACGGGACAGGGGAAGGAGACCCAGTACTTC. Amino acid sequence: CASSTGQGKETQYF.

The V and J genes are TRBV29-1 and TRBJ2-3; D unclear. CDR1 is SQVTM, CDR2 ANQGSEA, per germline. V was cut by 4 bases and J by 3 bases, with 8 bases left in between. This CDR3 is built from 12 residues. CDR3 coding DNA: TGCAGCGTTGCTGACGGAACAGATACGCAGTATTTT. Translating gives CSVADGTDTQYF.

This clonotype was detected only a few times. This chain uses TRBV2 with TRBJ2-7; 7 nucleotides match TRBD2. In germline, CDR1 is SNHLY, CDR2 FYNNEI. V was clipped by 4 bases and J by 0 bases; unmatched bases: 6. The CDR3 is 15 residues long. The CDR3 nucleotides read TGTGCCAGCAGTGCGGGACTATCACTCTCCTACGAGCAGTACTTC. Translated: CASSAGLSLSYEQYF.

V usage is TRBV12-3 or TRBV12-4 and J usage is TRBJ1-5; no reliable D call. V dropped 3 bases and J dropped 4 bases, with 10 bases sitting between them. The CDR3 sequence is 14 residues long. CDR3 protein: CASSLLGRNQPQHF. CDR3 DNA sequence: TGTGCCAGCAGTTTGTTGGGCAGAAATCAGCCCCAGCATTTT.

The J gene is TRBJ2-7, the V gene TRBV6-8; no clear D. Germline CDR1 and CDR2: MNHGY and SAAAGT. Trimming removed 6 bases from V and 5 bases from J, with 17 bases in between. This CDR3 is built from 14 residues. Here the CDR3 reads CASRTRLTLDEQYF. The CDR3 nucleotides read TGTGCCAGCAGGACGAGACTTACCCTAGACGAGCAGTACTTC.

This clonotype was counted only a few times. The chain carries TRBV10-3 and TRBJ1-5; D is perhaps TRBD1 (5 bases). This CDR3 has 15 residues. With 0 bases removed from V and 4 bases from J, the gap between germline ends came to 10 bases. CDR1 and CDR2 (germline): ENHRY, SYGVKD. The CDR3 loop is CAISESSTENQPQHF. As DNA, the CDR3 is TGTGCCATCAGTGAGTCGTCGACAGAGAATCAGCCCCAGCATTTT.

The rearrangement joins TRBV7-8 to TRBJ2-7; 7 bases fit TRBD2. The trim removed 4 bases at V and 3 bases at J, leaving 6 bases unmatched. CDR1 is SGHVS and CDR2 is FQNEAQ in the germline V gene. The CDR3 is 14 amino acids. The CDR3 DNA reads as TGTGCCAGCAGCTCGATACCGGGGGGCTACGAGCAGTACTTC. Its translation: CASSSIPGGYEQYF.

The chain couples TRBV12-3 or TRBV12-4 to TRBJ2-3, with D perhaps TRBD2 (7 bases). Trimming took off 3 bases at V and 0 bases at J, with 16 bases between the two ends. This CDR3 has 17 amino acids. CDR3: CASSLMRGPFSTDTQYF. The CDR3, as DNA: TGTGCCAGCAGTTTGATGCGGGGGCCCTTTAGCACAGATACGCAGTATTTT.

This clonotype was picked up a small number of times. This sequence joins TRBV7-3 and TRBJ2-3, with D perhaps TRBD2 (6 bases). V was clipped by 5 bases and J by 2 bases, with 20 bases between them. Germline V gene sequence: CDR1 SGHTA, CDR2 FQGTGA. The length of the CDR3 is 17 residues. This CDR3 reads CASSPQIPRGSTDTQYF. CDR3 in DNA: TGTGCCAGCAGCCCACAAATCCCCCGGGGGTCCACAGATACGCAGTATTTT. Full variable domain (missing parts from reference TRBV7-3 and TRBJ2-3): GAGVSQTPSNKVTEKGKYVELRCDPISGHTALYWYRQSLGQGPEFLIYFQGTGAADDSGLPNDRFFAVRPEGSVSTLKIQRTERGDSAVYLCASSPQIPRGSTDTQYFGPGTRLTVL.

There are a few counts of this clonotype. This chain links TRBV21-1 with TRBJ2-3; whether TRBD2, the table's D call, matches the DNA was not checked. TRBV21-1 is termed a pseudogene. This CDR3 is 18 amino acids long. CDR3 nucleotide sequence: TGTGCCAGCAGCAAAATTAATGAGGAGGCAGGAAGCACAGATACGCAGTATTTT. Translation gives CASSKINEEAGSTDTQYF.

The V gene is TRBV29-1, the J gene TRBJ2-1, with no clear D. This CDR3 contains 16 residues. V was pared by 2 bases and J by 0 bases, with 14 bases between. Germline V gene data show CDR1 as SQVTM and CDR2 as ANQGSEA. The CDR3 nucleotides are TGCAGCGTTGAAAATAATAGGGCAAGCTCCTACAATGAGCAGTTCTTC. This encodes CSVENNRASSYNEQFF.

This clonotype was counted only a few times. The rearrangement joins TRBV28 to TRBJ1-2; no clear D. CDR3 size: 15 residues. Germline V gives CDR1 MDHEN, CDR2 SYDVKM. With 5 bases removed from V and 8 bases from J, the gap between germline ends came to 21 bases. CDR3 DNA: TGTGCCAGCAGTCCCTACCCCTCATCCGGCGGCGGCTACACCTTC. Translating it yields CASSPYPSSGGGYTF.

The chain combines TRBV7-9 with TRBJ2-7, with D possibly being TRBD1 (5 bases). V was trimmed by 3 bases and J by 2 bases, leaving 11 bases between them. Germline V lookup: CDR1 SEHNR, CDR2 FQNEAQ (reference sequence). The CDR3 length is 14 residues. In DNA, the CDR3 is TGTGCCAGCAGCTTCGGCAGGGCACCCTACGAGCAGTACTTC. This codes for CASSFGRAPYEQYF. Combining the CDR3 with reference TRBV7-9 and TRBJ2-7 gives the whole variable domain DTGVSQNPRHKITKRGQNVTFRCDPISEHNRLYWYRQTLGQGPEFLTYFQNEAQLEKSRLLSDRFSAERPKGSFSTLEIQRTEQGDSAMYLCASSFGRAPYEQYFGPGTRLTVT.

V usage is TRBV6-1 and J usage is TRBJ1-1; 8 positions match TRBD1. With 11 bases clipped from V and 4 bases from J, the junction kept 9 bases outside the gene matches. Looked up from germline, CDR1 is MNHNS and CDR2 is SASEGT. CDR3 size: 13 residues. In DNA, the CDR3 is TGTGCCGGACAGACAGGGGTGGGCACTGAAGCTTTCTTT. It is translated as CAGQTGVGTEAFF.

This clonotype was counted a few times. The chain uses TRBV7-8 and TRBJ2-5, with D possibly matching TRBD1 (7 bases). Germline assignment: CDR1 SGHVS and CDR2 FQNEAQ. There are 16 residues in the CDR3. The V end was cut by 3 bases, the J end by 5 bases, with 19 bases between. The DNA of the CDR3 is TGTGCCAGCAGCTTCAACCAGGGGGGTCTTGGGGAGACCCAGTACTTC. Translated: CASSFNQGGLGETQYF.

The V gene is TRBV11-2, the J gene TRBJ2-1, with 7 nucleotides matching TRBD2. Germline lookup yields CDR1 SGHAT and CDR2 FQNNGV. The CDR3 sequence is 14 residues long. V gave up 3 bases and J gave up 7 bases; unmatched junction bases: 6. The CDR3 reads CASSFRGDGNEQFF. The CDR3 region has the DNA TGTGCCAGCAGCTTTCGGGGGGACGGAAATGAGCAGTTCTTC.

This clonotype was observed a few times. This chain's CDR3 is CATSDPGRGLDTQYF. The CDR3 DNA reads as TGTGCCACCAGTGACCCCGGGCGGGGGTTAGATACGCAGTATTTT. The chain employs TRBV24-1 and TRBJ2-3; 7 nucleotides match TRBD2. The CDR3 consists of 15 residues. Germline V gene lookup returns CDR1 KGHDR and CDR2 SFDVKD. The V and J ends lost 4 bases and 5 bases, in that order; junction bases with no gene match: 8.

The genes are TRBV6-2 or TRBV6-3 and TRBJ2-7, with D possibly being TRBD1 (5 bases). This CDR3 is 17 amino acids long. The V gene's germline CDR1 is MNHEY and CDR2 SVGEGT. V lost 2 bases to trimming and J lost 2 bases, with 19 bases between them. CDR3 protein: CASSYLRDQGLTYEQYF. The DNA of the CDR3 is TGTGCCAGCAGTTACCTTCGCGATCAGGGATTGACCTACGAGCAGTACTTC.

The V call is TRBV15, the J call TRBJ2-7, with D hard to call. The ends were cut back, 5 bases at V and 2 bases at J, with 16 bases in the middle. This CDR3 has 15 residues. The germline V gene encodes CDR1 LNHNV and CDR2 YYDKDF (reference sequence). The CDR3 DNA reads TGTGCCACCAGCCGCGAACAGATAGGTCCCTACGAGCAGTACTTC. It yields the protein CATSREQIGPYEQYF.